This T cell receptor (beta chain) was observed in a study of T cell clusters in autoimmune cytopenias. Germline CDR1 SEHNR, CDR2 FQNEAQ (reference sequence). The CDR3 totals 15 residues. TRB was amplified by touch-down multiplex PCR, primer pools A and B combined. For each CDR3 protein, TCRdb gives one entry from its re-call of the multiplex PCR reads, without DNA. Its table records around 7,000 distinct CDR3 sequences. Roughly 40,000 genome equivalents of blood DNA were amplified for TRB. The same data also contributed to another study, on T cell repertoires in aging, cancer and after chemotherapy. Per that study: Over several months to years, re-sampled healthy donor repertoires clearly shared clones.

Sequenced: peripheral blood. The TCR sequence derives from a human donor in good health. This chain links TRBV7-9 with TRBJ1-4. The CDR3 loop is CASSLGRPTNEKLFF. The whole variable domain, remainder taken from reference TRBV7-9 and TRBJ1-4, is DTGVSQNPRHKITKRGQNVTFRCDPISEHNRLYWYRQTLGQGPEFLTYFQNEAQLEKSRLLSDRFSAERPKGSFSTLEIQRTEQGDSAMYLCASSLGRPTNEKLFFGSGTQLSVL.